Below are 13 T cell receptor beta chains sequenced from a single sample in a study of cytomegalovirus exposure and HLA in healthy donors (dated by TCRdb to about 2017). The library relied on the immunoSEQ multiplex PCR assay. For the multiplex PCR, a mixture combining 60 forward primers for TCR Vbeta segments and 13 reverse primers for TCR Jbeta segments was used. TCRdb took this table from immuneACCESS and kept in-frame rearrangements with V and J called. Such tables lack part of the clones; where checked against another copy, unresolved V genes explain under half of the gap, and the rest is unexplained. This sample has around 130,000 clones in its table, and 70% to 75% of those were observed once. 1.5% to 2% of the sample is in the top ten clones. What was sequenced was PBMCs. The receptors come from a woman in her twenties or thirties in good health and CMV-seronegative.

This chain links TRBV4-1 with TRBJ1-3; D perhaps matches TRBD1 (6 bases). CDR3 length: 15 amino acids. From germline, CDR1 is MGHRA and CDR2 YSYEKL. Trimming cost V 0 bases and J 4 bases, with 10 bases left between them. CDR3 sequence: CASSQDPGVGNTIYF. The CDR3 nucleotides read TGCGCCAGCAGCCAAGACCCAGGGGTGGGAAACACCATATATTTT.

The chain joins TRBV12-5 to TRBJ2-5; 9 nucleotides agree with TRBD1. Germline V gene data show CDR1 as LGHNT and CDR2 as FRNRAP. The CDR3 runs to 20 residues. V gave up 9 bases and J gave up 5 bases; unmatched junction bases: 28. CDR3 loop: CARGIRPGQGERGGSETQYF. The CDR3 nucleotides are TGTGCTAGGGGTATAAGACCGGGACAGGGAGAGAGAGGGGGAAGTGAGACCCAGTACTTC.

The chain carries TRBV27 and TRBJ1-1, with TRBD1 as a possible D gene (5 bases). This CDR3 is 15 amino acids long. Looked up from germline, CDR1 is MNHEY and CDR2 is SMNVEV (reference sequence). With 3 bases removed from V and 1 base from J, the gap between germline ends came to 12 bases. CDR3 sequence reads: CASSLTGLTNTEAFF. CDR3 nucleotide sequence: TGTGCCAGCAGTTTGACGGGACTCACGAACACTGAAGCTTTCTTT.

J is TRBJ2-1 and V is TRBV5-6; 8 bases line up with TRBD1. The CDR3 spans 13 residues. Germline values: CDR1 SGHDT, CDR2 YYEEEE. Losses at the gene ends were 6 bases for V and 5 bases for J; bases not matched to a gene: 4. The CDR3 region is CASTGGPNNEQFF. CDR3 nucleotide sequence: TGTGCCAGCACAGGGGGCCCTAACAATGAGCAGTTCTTC. Full variable domain (missing parts from reference TRBV5-6 and TRBJ2-1): DAGVTQSPTHLIKTRGQQVTLRCSPKSGHDTVSWYQQALGQGPQFIFQYYEEEERQRGNFPDRFSGHQFPNYSSELNVNALLLGDSALYLCASTGGPNNEQFFGPGTRLTVL.

This chain connects TRBV29-1 to TRBJ2-3; 7 bases fit TRBD1. Trimming took 5 bases from V and 4 from J; bases not matched to a gene: 3. Germline CDR1 is SQVTM and CDR2 is ANQGSEA. There are 12 residues in the CDR3. Here the CDR3 DNA reads TGCAGCGTTACAGGGGTGCCAGATACGCAGTATTTT. Translation: CSVTGVPDTQYF.

This clone was observed a handful of times. J is TRBJ1-5 and V is TRBV5-5; D is uncertain. Germline V CDR1 and CDR2: SGHKS, YYEKEE (reference sequence). Trimming removed 0 bases from V and 7 bases from J, with 8 bases in between. There are 13 residues in the CDR3. As DNA, the CDR3 is TGTGCCAGCAGCTTGGGGAGCGGACAGCCCCAGCATTTT. Translation gives CASSLGSGQPQHF.

This clone has a handful of counts. The chain uses TRBV6-1 and TRBJ2-5; TRBD2 matches at 8 bases. Germline CDR1 reads MNHNS; CDR2 reads SASEGT. The CDR3 has 16 amino acids. J gave up 1 base and V 2 bases, and 6 bases lay outside the gene matches. The CDR3 nucleotides are TGTGCCAGCAGTGAACTGGGCGGGGGGTTCCAAGAGACCCAGTACTTC. This gives the protein CASSELGGGFQETQYF.

Remarks on this clone: At one boundary the junction diverges from the germline segment, which might be a read error. This chain uses TRBV7-9 with TRBJ1-2; 8 nucleotides line up with TRBD1. Germline V gene data show CDR1 as SEHNR and CDR2 as FQNEAQ (reference sequence). CDR3 length: 17 residues. The CDR3 bases are TGTTCCAGCAGCCAAGACGCCGGGACAGGCGGTAGGGATGGCTACACCTTC. Encoded protein: CSSSQDAGTGGRDGYTF.

With regard to this clone: The same CDR3 arises from other DNA sequences in this sample as well. The V and J genes are TRBV7-6 and TRBJ1-3; weak D call: TRBD1 (6 bases). V lost 2 bases, J lost 4 bases, and 12 bases lay in between. Germline-derived CDR1 and CDR2 are SGHVS and FNYEAQ. The CDR3 covers 15 residues. CDR3 in amino acids: CASSLFPGAGNTIYF. For the CDR3, the DNA is TGTGCCAGCAGCTTATTCCCAGGGGCCGGAAACACCATATATTTT.

This clone has more than one count but fewer than ten. V and J are TRBV27 and TRBJ2-3; TRBD2 matches 7 bases. J was trimmed by 5 bases and V by 6 bases; bases with no gene match: 5. This CDR3 region has 13 residues. The V gene's germline CDR1 is MNHEY and CDR2 SMNVEV (reference sequence). For the CDR3, the DNA is TGTGCCAGCAGAGGAAGCGGGATAGATACGCAGTATTTT. Translating gives CASRGSGIDTQYF.

The rearrangement joins TRBV6-5 to TRBJ1-3, with TRBD1 matching 11 bases. Germline-derived CDR1 and CDR2 are MNHEY and SVGAGI. The CDR3 runs 14 residues. Trimming removed 7 bases from V and 8 bases from J; junction bases left unmatched: 7. CDR3 nucleotides: TGTGCCAGCACCTCCGGGACAGGGGGTGACACCATATATTTT. Encoded protein: CASTSGTGGDTIYF.

This sequence joins TRBV2 and TRBJ2-1; 8 bases map to TRBD2. The J segment lost 8 bases and the V segment lost 9 bases, leaving 6 bases of the junction unmatched. Germline V gene lookup returns CDR1 SNHLY and CDR2 FYNNEI. This CDR3 is 12 amino acids long. Written as DNA, the CDR3 is TGTGCCAGACGGGGACTAGGCGATGAGCAGTTCTTC. Translation gives CARRGLGDEQFF. Full variable domain (remainder filled in from reference TRBV2 and TRBJ2-1): EPEVTQTPSHQVTQMGQEVILRCVPISNHLYFYWYRQILGQKVEFLVSFYNNEISEKSEIFDDQFSVERPDGSNFTLKIRSTKLEDSAMYFCARRGLGDEQFFGPGTRLTVL.

The genes are TRBV4-1 and TRBJ2-2; 11 positions match TRBD1. From germline, CDR1 is MGHRA and CDR2 YSYEKL. The ends lost 0 bases at V and 7 bases at J; junction bases unmatched: 10. The CDR3 loop spans 18 amino acids. This CDR3 reads CASSQDRTGGGRVGELFF. CDR3 DNA: TGCGCCAGCAGCCAAGATCGGACAGGGGGCGGAAGAGTCGGGGAGCTGTTTTTT.